A selection of T cell receptor beta chains follows, all from one sample in a study of T cell responses to AZD1222 COVID-19 vaccine. TCRdb's table, derived via immunoSEQ multiplex PCR, lists solely in-frame clones and lacks some. Among fewer than 200,000 clones listed, about 87% were seen once. This material consisted of peripheral blood, taken 28 days after the second dose of the MenACWY control vaccine. Receptors originate from an adult who received the MenACWY meningococcal vaccine as a control. The CDR3 runs from the conserved cysteine through the conserved F or W. The D gene is left open where the match is weak. Where a row states a size, it is once, few, many or the class of an expanded clone; other rows omit it.

J gene: TRBJ2-7; D gene: -; V gene: TRBV4-3; clone size: -; CDR3 DNA: TGCGCCAGCCGTCCAGGCCCGCACGAGCAGTACTTC; CDR3 protein: CASRPGPHEQYF
J gene: TRBJ1-4; D gene: -; V gene: TRBV2; clone size: once; CDR3 DNA: TGTGCCAGCAAATGGGTAGCTAATGAAAAACTGTTTTTT; CDR3 protein: CASKWVANEKLFF
J gene: TRBJ1-1; D gene: -; V gene: TRBV10-2; clone size: -; CDR3 DNA: TGCGCCAGCAGTAGGACAGCTATGAACACTGAAGCTTTCTTT; CDR3 protein: CASSRTAMNTEAFF
J gene: TRBJ1-2; D gene: -; V gene: TRBV28; clone size: -; CDR3 DNA: TGTGCCAGCAGTTCCGGGACTGTAAATGGCTACACCTTC; CDR3 protein: CASSSGTVNGYTF
J gene: TRBJ2-2; D gene: TRBD2; V gene: TRBV10-3; clone size: -; CDR3 DNA: TGTGCCATCAGCCCGGGACTAGCGGGAGGAACGAACACCGGGGAGCTGTTTTTT; CDR3 protein: CAISPGLAGGTNTGELFF
J gene: TRBJ2-3; D gene: -; V gene: TRBV7-9; clone size: once; CDR3 DNA: TGTGCCAGCCCCGACGGCAGGTCTTCTAGCACAGATACGCAGTATTTT; CDR3 protein: CASPDGRSSSTDTQYF
J gene: TRBJ1-1; D gene: TRBD1; V gene: TRBV19; clone size: -; CDR3 DNA: TGTGCCAGTAGTCCGGGACAGGGGTGGACTGAAGCTTTCTTT; CDR3 protein: CASSPGQGWTEAFF
J gene: TRBJ1-1; D gene: -; V gene: TRBV7-2; clone size: -; CDR3 DNA: TGTGCCAGCAGCTTAATACTTAGGGACACTGAAGCTTTCTTT; CDR3 protein: CASSLILRDTEAFF
J gene: TRBJ2-5; D gene: -; V gene: TRBV4-3; clone size: -; CDR3 DNA: TGCGCCAGCAGCCAATTCTTAGCGGAAGAGACCCAGTACTTC; CDR3 protein: CASSQFLAEETQYF
J gene: TRBJ2-4; D gene: TRBD1; V gene: TRBV30; clone size: -; CDR3 DNA: TGTGCCTGGAGTGTACTACAGGGGGTCATTCAGTACTTC; CDR3 protein: CAWSVLQGVIQYF
J gene: TRBJ1-5; D gene: -; V gene: TRBV7-3; clone size: -; CDR3 DNA: TGTGCCAGCAGCCCAGGGGTGGATCAGCCCCAGCATTTT; CDR3 protein: CASSPGVDQPQHF
J gene: TRBJ1-5; D gene: -; V gene: TRBV5-6; clone size: -; CDR3 DNA: TGTGCCAGCAGCTTGGCCGGGGGCGAGTATCAGCCCCAGCATTTT; CDR3 protein: CASSLAGGEYQPQHF
J gene: TRBJ1-2; D gene: TRBD1; V gene: TRBV7-2; clone size: -; CDR3 DNA: TGTGCCAGCAGCCCCACGACAGGGGCCCTTGGCTACACCTTC; CDR3 protein: CASSPTTGALGYTF
J gene: TRBJ1-5; D gene: -; V gene: TRBV7-2; clone size: -; CDR3 DNA: TGTGCCAGCAGCTTAGACGACAGAGGGCCCCAGCATTTT; CDR3 protein: CASSLDDRGPQHF
J gene: TRBJ2-2; D gene: -; V gene: TRBV7-7; clone size: -; CDR3 DNA: TGTGCCAGCAGCTTAGCTGGAACCGGGGAGCTGTTTTTT; CDR3 protein: CASSLAGTGELFF
J gene: TRBJ2-3; D gene: -; V gene: TRBV5-1; clone size: -; CDR3 DNA: TGCGCCAGCAGCTTGTACAGGGAAGCAGATACGCAGTATTTT; CDR3 protein: CASSLYREADTQYF
J gene: TRBJ2-4; D gene: -; V gene: TRBV5-1; clone size: -; CDR3 DNA: TGCGCCAGCAGCTTGGGACTATCTTTC; CDR3 protein: CASSLGLSF
J gene: TRBJ2-6; D gene: -; V gene: TRBV27; clone size: -; CDR3 DNA: TGTGCCAGCAGTTTATGGCACAGGCTCTCTGGGGCCAACGTCCTGACTTTC; CDR3 protein: CASSLWHRLSGANVLTF
J gene: TRBJ1-4; D gene: -; V gene: TRBV30; clone size: few; CDR3 DNA: TGTGCCTGGAGGGAGGGGGTTGAAAAACTGTTTTTT; CDR3 protein: CAWREGVEKLFF
J gene: TRBJ2-1; D gene: TRBD2; V gene: TRBV2; clone size: -; CDR3 DNA: TGTGCCAGCAGTGTCGGGACTAGCAATGGCAATGAGCAGTTCTTC; CDR3 protein: CASSVGTSNGNEQFF